The rows below give T cell receptor beta chains drawn from one sample of a study of T cells in Graves' hyperthyroidism and ophthalmopathy. TCRdb reanalysed the multiplex PCR reads using MiXCR and keeps one entry per CDR3 protein. Among about 640,000 distinct CDR3 sequences listed, less than 25% were seen once. The sequencing sample was made of blood. These receptors were collected from a man aged 25-45 years with Graves' ophthalmopathy. The CDR3 runs from the conserved cysteine through the conserved F or W.

v_call	cdr3_aa
TRBV5-1	CASSLTSSGGELFF
TRBV28	CASIGAGYEQYF
TRBV11-2	CASSVEPKATDTQYF
TRBV9	CASSVAPTGDTYEQYF
TRBV28	CASSFPPRLEQYF
TRBV2	CASRRTSGSADTQYF
TRBV9	CASSVEQRTRTNTQYF
TRBV14	CASSPNYGRAQYF
TRBV7-3	CASSANTGKGREQFF
TRBV20-1	CSAREGQYYEQYF
TRBV5-4	CASSDGHPNGYF
TRBV2	CASSDSPSFGTSGRNEQFF
TRBV7-3	CASSLGGTGNGELFF
TRBV28	CASSQTGSSYNSPLHF
TRBV4-1	CASSQDPQVGNTEAFF
TRBV11-2	CASSLEGGLVNTEAFF
TRBV7-2	CASSFDPGGALETQYF
TRBV9	CASSPIGSYSYNEQFF
TRBV30	CAYQVAVNTGELFF
TRBV7-6	CASSLKPYGSSTDTQYF
TRBV7-9	CASSLRGGVSQETQYF
TRBV20-1	CSASAGGNGYTF
TRBV7-2	CASLAGNTGELFF
TRBV27	CASSLRQGGFNEQYF
TRBV30	CAWRDSFPGELFF
TRBV6-1	CASSTQGAGETQYF
TRBV12-3/TRBV12-4	CASSLGKSGINSPLHF
TRBV5-5	CASSRWIDRRNTEAFF
TRBV28	CASSSNTRLGNQPQHF
TRBV27	CASSLAGTTYEQYF
TRBV28	CASSWSGIATNEKLFF
TRBV7-2	CASSLKGQGHYEQYF
TRBV11-2	CASSSSSWFLETQYF
TRBV6-5	CASSYSGLAGGVSYNEQFF
TRBV10-2	CASARTGTSTDTQYF
TRBV28	CASSPPGRITYEQYF
TRBV29-1	CSAGQGALYEQYF
TRBV6-1	CASSQGVAGSYEQYF
TRBV7-2	CASSLGGGTPYEQYF
TRBV7-9	CASRLGLAGGEGDEQFF
TRBV28	CASTDTKGGLETQYF
TRBV3-1	CASSSRVSEAFF